The next 32 T cell receptor beta chains were all read from a single sample in a study of blood T cell repertoires in COVID-19. Sequenced by immunoSEQ multiplex PCR; TCRdb stores in-frame clones only, minus some. This table has a few hundred thousand clones, under 90% appearing once. Specimen: peripheral blood. All receptors derive from a young woman with COVID-19, enrolled during active disease.

The rearrangement uses TRBV7-2 and TRBJ2-1; D unresolved. With 1 base removed from V and 11 bases from J, the gap between germline ends came to 9 bases. Germline V gene sequence: CDR1 SGHTA, CDR2 FQGNSA. The CDR3 consists of 12 residues. The CDR3 DNA reads TGTGCCAGCAGCTTAGATTTCAGGCAGCAGTTCTTC. It yields the protein CASSLDFRQQFF.

This clone showed up just once. The chain combines TRBV9 with TRBJ2-1; TRBD2 aligns across 8 bases. The V gene end was trimmed by 3 bases and the J gene end by 4 bases; junction bases not matched to a gene: 9. Germline V lookup: CDR1 SGDLS, CDR2 YYNGEE. The CDR3 loop spans 16 amino acids. The CDR3, as DNA: TGTGCCAGCAGCGGACATGCGCGGGGGGCGTACAATGAGCAGTTCTTC. It specifies CASSGHARGAYNEQFF.

The V gene is TRBV11-3, the J gene TRBJ2-1; D remains ambiguous. The CDR3 consists of 11 residues. Germline loops: CDR1 SGHNT, CDR2 YENEEA. The ends were cut back, 8 bases at V and 7 bases at J, with 9 bases in the middle. The CDR3: CASSKENEQFF. CDR3 coding DNA: TGTGCCAGCTCGAAGGAGAATGAGCAGTTCTTC. Filled out from reference TRBV11-3 and TRBJ2-1, the complete variable domain reads EAGVVQSPRYKIIEKKQPVAFWCNPISGHNTLYWYLQNLGQGPELLIRYENEEAVDDSQLPKDRFSAERLKGVDSTLKIQPAELGDSAVYLCASSKENEQFFGPGTRLTVL.

The chain carries TRBV18 and TRBJ2-2; perhaps TRBD1 as D (6 bases). CDR3 length: 14 residues. Germline V lookup: CDR1 KGHSH, CDR2 LQKENI. Trimming cost V 6 bases and J 5 bases, with 13 bases left between them. The CDR3 here is CASSGQTGTGELFF. The DNA for the CDR3 is TGTGCCAGCTCCGGGCAAACAGGGACCGGGGAGCTGTTTTTT. Full variable domain (outside the CDR3, taken from reference TRBV18 and TRBJ2-2): NAGVMQNPRHLVRRRGQEARLRCSPMKGHSHVYWYRQLPEEGLKFMVYLQKENIIDESGMPKERFSAEFPKEGPSILRIQQVVRGDSAAYFCASSGQTGTGELFFGEGSRLTVL.

The chain recombines TRBV12-3 or TRBV12-4 with TRBJ1-1; D call uncertain. V shed 4 bases and J shed 4 bases, with 10 bases lying between them. The CDR3 sequence is 13 residues long. The CDR3 protein is CASSYRRSTEAFF. The CDR3 bases are TGTGCCAGCAGTTACAGACGAAGCACTGAAGCTTTCTTT.

This clone appeared a single time. The chain employs TRBV6-5 and TRBJ1-3, with D perhaps TRBD1 (6 bases). There are 15 residues in the CDR3. The V gene's germline CDR1 is MNHEY and CDR2 SVGAGI. Trimming shortened V by 6 bases and J by 3 bases, and 15 bases separated the two germline ends. The CDR3 loop reads CASRDSPGYGNTIYF. CDR3 sequence (DNA): TGTGCCAGCAGGGACAGTCCGGGATATGGAAACACCATATATTTT.

This clone came up once. V gene TRBV5-8 combines with J gene TRBJ1-1; weak D call: TRBD1 (5 bases). The ends were cut back, 2 bases at V and 8 bases at J, with 13 bases in the middle. The CDR3 runs 13 residues. Germline CDR1 is SGHTS and CDR2 is YDEGEE. The CDR3 sequence: CASSFLRGGEAFF. As DNA, the CDR3 is TGTGCCAGCAGCTTTCTCCGGGGGGGGGAAGCTTTCTTT.

This sequence joins TRBV2 and TRBJ1-5; 7 bases agree with TRBD1. Germline CDR1 is SNHLY and CDR2 is FYNNEI. The CDR3 is made up of 14 amino acids. V lost 7 bases, J lost 6 bases, and 9 bases stayed unmatched. CDR3 coding DNA: TGTGCCAGCAAAGGGGGAACAGGGGTTCAGCCCCAGCATTTT. It specifies CASKGGTGVQPQHF.

The V and J genes are TRBV7-9 and TRBJ1-2; 7 bases line up with TRBD1. Germline values: CDR1 SEHNR, CDR2 FQNEAQ (reference sequence). This CDR3 has 12 residues. V lost 4 bases, J lost 8 bases, and 4 bases stayed unmatched. In DNA, the CDR3 is TGTGCCAGCAGCTATTACAGGGGAGGCTACACCTTC. The encoded protein is CASSYYRGGYTF.

In its sample, this clone was seen once. The chain uses TRBV4-3 and TRBJ2-7; TRBD2 matches at 12 bases. The CDR3 spans 15 residues. CDR1 and CDR2 (germline): LGHNA, YSLEER. The ends lost 3 bases at V and 3 bases at J; junction bases unmatched: 3. The CDR3 DNA follows: TGCGCCAGCAGCCAGGGACTAGCGGGCATCTACGAGCAGTACTTC. Protein sequence: CASSQGLAGIYEQYF.

This chain links TRBV6-5 with TRBJ2-3, with 7 bases aligning to TRBD2. This CDR3 contains 15 residues. Germline CDR1 and CDR2: MNHEY and SVGAGI. V was clipped by 6 bases and J by 1 base; unmatched bases: 7. CDR3 in DNA: TGTGCCAGCAGCTCCAGCGGGGATGGCACAGATACGCAGTATTTT. Encoded protein: CASSSSGDGTDTQYF.

The CDR3 nucleotides read TGCGCCAGCAGCTTAGCACCGCCGGGGTTGGGGGAGCTGTTTTTT. Protein product: CASSLAPPGLGELFF. This chain joins TRBV5-1 and TRBJ2-2; possible D gene TRBD2, 5 bases. Looked up from germline, CDR1 is SGHRS and CDR2 is YFSETQ. The germline V and J ends were trimmed by 2 bases and 8 bases, with 16 bases remaining between them. This CDR3 has 15 amino acids. Together with reference TRBV5-1 and TRBJ2-2, the CDR3 gives the full variable domain: KAGVTQTPRYLIKTRGQQVTLSCSPISGHRSVSWYQQTPGQGLQFLFEYFSETQRNKGNFPGRFSGRQFSNSRSEMNVSTLELGDSALYLCASSLAPPGLGELFFGEGSRLTVL.

The chain recombines TRBV19 with TRBJ2-5; a weak D match, TRBD2 (7 bases). Germline V gene lookup returns CDR1 LNHDA and CDR2 SQIVND (reference sequence). The CDR3 totals 14 residues. V lost 7 bases and J 5 bases, leaving 17 bases between the germline ends. The CDR3 here is CASNPRGALETQYF. The CDR3 DNA sequence: TGTGCCAGTAACCCTCGGGGGGCCTTGGAGACCCAGTACTTC.

This chain uses TRBV28 with TRBJ2-1; 10 bases are a match to TRBD1. Per the germline V gene, CDR1 is MDHEN and CDR2 is SYDVKM. J gave up 3 bases and V 7 bases, and 6 bases lay outside the gene matches. This CDR3 contains 15 residues. Here the CDR3 DNA reads TGTGCCAGCACCACCGGGACAGGGGACTACAATGAGCAGTTCTTC. Protein sequence: CASTTGTGDYNEQFF.

The chain is built from TRBV2 and TRBJ1-2; D gene ambiguous. This CDR3 contains 12 residues. Deletions cut 6 bases from V and 7 bases from J, with 12 bases between. Germline CDR1 reads SNHLY; CDR2 reads FYNNEI. The CDR3 sequence: CASRSHERGYTF. The CDR3 DNA reads TGTGCCAGCAGAAGTCATGAGCGTGGCTACACCTTC.

This clone has just a few counts. The CDR3 DNA is TGTGCCAGCAGTAAGGGAGTGAATAGCAATCAGCCCCAGCATTTT. It encodes CASSKGVNSNQPQHF. The chain employs TRBV6-5 and TRBJ1-5; no reliable D call. V shed 5 bases and J shed 0 bases, with 11 bases lying between them. There are 15 residues in the CDR3. Germline V gene data show CDR1 as MNHEY and CDR2 as SVGAGI.

Concerning this clone itself: The sample holds other DNA sequences that translate to the same CDR3. The rearrangement links TRBV3-1 (or the pseudogene TRBV3-2) to TRBJ1-3; no definite D call. The length of the CDR3 is 14 residues. The V end lost 2 bases, the J end lost 2 bases, and 7 bases lay between the germline ends. Per the germline V gene, CDR1 is LGHDT and CDR2 is YNNKEL (reference sequence). The CDR3 DNA reads as TGTGCCAGCAGCCAATTCGGGGCTGGAAACACCATATATTTT. Its translation is CASSQFGAGNTIYF.

V and J are TRBV7-9 and TRBJ1-1, with unresolved D. The CDR3 spans 11 residues. Germline V gene lookup returns CDR1 SEHNR and CDR2 FQNEAQ (reference sequence). V shed 5 bases and J shed 8 bases, with 9 bases lying between them. CDR3 loop: CASSRAGEAFF. CDR3 DNA: TGTGCCAGCAGCCGGGCGGGGGAAGCTTTCTTT. Full variable domain (outside the CDR3, taken from reference TRBV7-9 and TRBJ1-1): DTGVSQNPRHKITKRGQNVTFRCDPISEHNRLYWYRQTLGQGPEFLTYFQNEAQLEKSRLLSDRFSAERPKGSFSTLEIQRTEQGDSAMYLCASSRAGEAFFGQGTRLTVV.

J is TRBJ2-3 and V is TRBV20-1, with a possible D match to TRBD1 (5 bases). The CDR3 runs 11 residues. Looked up from germline, CDR1 is DFQATT and CDR2 is SNEGSKA (reference sequence). Trimming removed 5 bases from V and 7 bases from J, with 10 bases in between. CDR3 bases: TGCAGTGCTCTATCAGGGAATACGCAGTATTTT. This codes for CSALSGNTQYF.

The chain has TRBV19 and TRBJ2-1; 7 bases align to TRBD1. The V segment lost 2 bases and the J segment 6 bases; nucleotides outside the gene matches: 7. Germline lookup yields CDR1 LNHDA and CDR2 SQIVND (reference sequence). CDR3 size: 15 residues. CDR3 region: CASSIMGQPFNEQFF. The CDR3 region has the DNA TGTGCCAGTAGTATAATGGGACAGCCCTTCAATGAGCAGTTCTTC.

The chain links TRBV7-9 to TRBJ1-6, with TRBD1 matching over 10 bases. Losses at the gene ends were 1 base for V and 4 bases for J; bases not matched to a gene: 1. Germline CDR1 SEHNR, CDR2 FQNEAQ (reference sequence). This CDR3 has 16 residues. The CDR3 coding sequence is TGTGCCAGCAGCTTAGGACAGGGGGCATATAATTCACCCCTCCACTTT. Its protein product is CASSLGQGAYNSPLHF.

The rearrangement links TRBV9 to TRBJ1-3, with 8 bases matching TRBD1. Germline V CDR1 and CDR2: SGDLS, YYNGEE. V trimming: 0 bases; J trimming: 1 base; junction bases outside the gene matches: 6. The CDR3 has 17 residues. DNA of the CDR3: TGTGCCAGCAGCGTAGTTGGGACAGGCTTATCTGGAAACACCATATATTTT. Protein: CASSVVGTGLSGNTIYF.

The V call is TRBV9, the J call TRBJ2-2; D is undetermined. This CDR3 has 15 amino acids. Germline assignment: CDR1 SGDLS and CDR2 YYNGEE. With 4 bases removed from V and 5 bases from J, the gap between germline ends came to 15 bases. As DNA, the CDR3 is TGTGCCAGCAGCCCCCAGACTCCTAGGACCGGGGAGCTGTTTTTT. Amino acids: CASSPQTPRTGELFF. Looking up the rest from reference TRBV9 and TRBJ2-2 gives the full variable domain: DSGVTQTPKHLITATGQRVTLRCSPRSGDLSVYWYQQSLDQGLQFLIQYYNGEERAKGNILERFSAQQFPDLHSELNLSSLELGDSALYFCASSPQTPRTGELFFGEGSRLTVL.

V and J are TRBV11-2 and TRBJ2-1; 7 bases align to TRBD1. Germline loops: CDR1 SGHAT, CDR2 FQNNGV. The CDR3 length is 14 residues. Losses at the gene ends were 6 bases for V and 3 bases for J; bases not matched to a gene: 5. CDR3 DNA sequence: TGTGCCAGCAGGGCTACAGGGGACTACAATGAGCAGTTCTTC. Translating gives CASRATGDYNEQFF. The variable domain in full, with the rest retrieved from reference TRBV11-2 and TRBJ2-1, is EAGVAQSPRYKIIEKRQSVAFWCNPISGHATLYWYQQILGQGPKLLIQFQNNGVVDDSQLPKDRFSAERLKGVDSTLKIQPAKLEDSAVYLCASRATGDYNEQFFGPGTRLTVL.

V gene TRBV18 combines with J gene TRBJ2-7; 13 bases align to TRBD2. Germline V lookup: CDR1 KGHSH, CDR2 LQKENI. The CDR3 extends over 16 amino acids. The J segment lost 1 base and the V segment lost 6 bases, leaving 6 bases of the junction unmatched. The CDR3 region has the DNA TGTGCCAGCTCGGCTGTGACTAGCGGGGGGTCCTACGAGCAGTACTTC. Its protein product is CASSAVTSGGSYEQYF.

This rearrangement joins TRBV11-2 to TRBJ2-2; 9 nucleotides line up with TRBD1. Germline assignment: CDR1 SGHAT and CDR2 FQNNGV. This CDR3 spans 18 amino acids. With 0 bases clipped from V and 4 bases from J, the junction kept 9 bases outside the gene matches. CDR3 sequence: CASSLDSRDRVGTGELFF. The CDR3 nucleotides read TGTGCCAGCAGCTTAGACTCCCGGGACAGGGTGGGCACCGGGGAGCTGTTTTTT.

This chain joins TRBV6-5 and TRBJ2-1; D is unresolved. With 6 bases removed from V and 0 bases from J, the gap between germline ends came to 12 bases. The CDR3 has 15 residues. Per germline, CDR1 MNHEY and CDR2 SVGAGI. The CDR3 DNA reads TGTGCCAGCAGCCTTCCCTCCTACTCCTACAATGAGCAGTTCTTC. Its translation: CASSLPSYSYNEQFF.

The chain links TRBV21-1 to TRBJ2-7; the table's D call TRBD1 went unverified against the DNA. TRBV21-1 corresponds to a pseudogene. The CDR3 sequence is 18 residues long. The DNA of the CDR3 is TGTGCCAGCGCAGGGGACAGGGTCAAGCGGGCTCGCTCCTACGAGCAGTACGTC. This codes for CASAGDRVKRARSYEQYV.

V is TRBV7-8 and J is TRBJ2-7, with 7 bases lining up with TRBD2. The CDR3 length is 16 residues. V gave up 0 bases and J gave up 0 bases; unmatched junction bases: 5. Germline lookup yields CDR1 SGHVS and CDR2 FQNEAQ. CDR3 bases: TGTGCCAGCAGCTTAGCAATCCTAGCGGCCTCCTACGAGCAGTACGTC. Translation: CASSLAILAASYEQYV.

J is TRBJ2-7 and V is TRBV6-2 or TRBV6-3; D not resolved. V was shortened by 4 bases and J by 0 bases, with 13 bases between the two germline ends. CDR1 MNHEY and CDR2 SVGEGT come from the germline V gene. The CDR3 length is 15 residues. DNA of the CDR3: TGTGCCAGCAGTTTTAGGCGGTTAACCTCCTACGAGCAGTACTTC. Translating gives CASSFRRLTSYEQYF.

This clone was seen only a few times. This rearrangement joins TRBV3-1 (or the pseudogene TRBV3-2) to TRBJ2-2, with TRBD1 identical over 8 bases. The CDR3 contains 17 residues. Trimming took 4 bases from V and 1 from J; bases not matched to a gene: 8. Germline values: CDR1 LGHDT, CDR2 YNNKEL (reference sequence). This CDR3 reads CASSLKRTGLNTGELFF. The CDR3 nucleotides are TGTGCCAGCAGCCTCAAACGGACAGGGCTGAACACCGGGGAGCTGTTTTTT.

The gene calls are TRBV7-2 and TRBJ1-2; D is uncertain. Germline loops: CDR1 SGHTA, CDR2 FQGNSA. The V gene lost 5 bases and the J gene lost 2 bases, with 6 bases spanning the gap. The CDR3 length is 12 residues. Written as DNA, the CDR3 is TGTGCCAGCAGCCCCAGAAACTATGGCTACACCTTC. As protein: CASSPRNYGYTF.